Below, 30 T cell receptor beta chains from the same sample are listed, as sequenced in a study of CD4 T cells in relation to SARS-CoV-2 and coronaviruses. This table comes from immunoSEQ multiplex PCR, and its TCRdb copy is limited to in-frame clones, with some not included. The sample lists roughly 71,000 clones, 80% to 90% seen once, with around 1.6% in the top ten. The unexposed donors gave CD4+ T cells in about 2011-2019, prior to COVID-19. Sequencing was performed on memory CD4+ T cells from PBMCs. The receptors come from a human donor in good health.

This chain connects TRBV28 to TRBJ2-3; 9 nucleotides line up with TRBD1. CDR3 length equals 14 residues. V dropped 4 bases and J dropped 4; count of bases not matched to a gene: 3. The germline CDR1 and CDR2 sequences are MDHEN and SYDVKM. CDR3 sequence reads: CASSYRGPPDTQYF. The CDR3 coding sequence is TGTGCCAGCAGTTACAGGGGGCCTCCAGATACGCAGTATTTT.

In this sample, this clone turned up a few times. The gene calls are TRBV28 and TRBJ1-1; 12 nucleotides line up with TRBD1. V trimming: 5 bases; J trimming: 8 bases; junction bases outside the gene matches: 18. The CDR3 is 18 amino acids. Germline assignment: CDR1 MDHEN and CDR2 SYDVKM. DNA for the CDR3: TGTGCCAGCAGTACCCTTGGGCGATTTGGGACAGGGGGCTCGGAAGCTTTCTTT. Protein: CASSTLGRFGTGGSEAFF.

V is TRBV7-2 and J is TRBJ1-1; D gene unclear. The V gene's germline CDR1 is SGHTA and CDR2 FQGNSA. The CDR3 extends over 14 amino acids. Trimming took off 5 bases at V and 4 bases at J, with 14 bases between the two ends. The CDR3 DNA reads as TGTGCCAGCAGCAAAACCGGATCCGCCACTGAAGCTTTCTTT. Translating gives CASSKTGSATEAFF.

The chain employs TRBV5-1 and TRBJ2-5; 7 bases are shared with TRBD1. The CDR3 is 15 residues long. CDR1 SGHRS and CDR2 YFSETQ come from the germline V gene. Unmatched junction bases numbered 12, after V lost 5 bases and J lost 5 bases. DNA of the CDR3: TGCGCCAGCAGTTACTCTACGGGACAGAGCGAGACCCAGTACTTC. Its protein product is CASSYSTGQSETQYF.

The J gene is TRBJ2-7, the V gene TRBV18; D unresolved. CDR3 size: 14 residues. V was cut by 1 base and J by 5 bases, with 12 bases left in between. The V gene's germline CDR1 is KGHSH and CDR2 LQKENI. The CDR3 region is CASSPQPGSNEQYF. For the CDR3, the DNA is TGTGCCAGCTCACCACAACCAGGTAGCAACGAGCAGTACTTC.

The gene calls are TRBV5-1 and TRBJ2-2; 11 bases align to TRBD2. Germline V CDR1 and CDR2: SGHRS, YFSETQ. V shed 3 bases, J shed 7 bases, and the junction held 11 bases outside the gene matches. This CDR3 contains 17 residues. The CDR3 sequence is CASSSPGSGGAGGELFF. CDR3 in DNA: TGCGCCAGCAGCTCCCCGGGTAGCGGGGGGGCAGGCGGGGAGCTGTTTTTT.

J is TRBJ1-4 and V is TRBV2; 7 nucleotides match TRBD1. Losses at the gene ends were 7 bases for V and 7 bases for J; bases not matched to a gene: 9. CDR1 and CDR2 (germline): SNHLY, FYNNEI. This CDR3 comprises 14 residues. The CDR3 is CASTQTGHSEKLFF. The DNA of the CDR3 is TGTGCCAGCACTCAGACAGGGCACAGTGAAAAACTGTTTTTT.

The chain has TRBV14 and TRBJ2-3; possible D gene TRBD1, 5 bases. V gave up 2 bases and J gave up 8 bases, with 11 bases separating them. Germline V gives CDR1 SGHDN, CDR2 FVKESK. The CDR3 contains 13 residues. The CDR3: CASSQNVQGTQYF. CDR3 bases: TGTGCCAGCAGCCAAAATGTCCAGGGTACGCAGTATTTT.

The chain uses TRBV30 and TRBJ1-4; tentatively, D is TRBD1 (6 bases). CDR1 and CDR2 from the germline V gene are GTSNPN and SVGIG (reference sequence). Trimming removed 5 bases from V and 4 bases from J, with 14 bases in between. This CDR3 comprises 14 residues. CDR3 loop: CAWHDRPHNEKLFF. CDR3 DNA sequence: TGTGCCTGGCACGACAGGCCCCATAATGAAAAACTGTTTTTT.

Here the CDR3 DNA reads TGTGCCTGGAGTGCCGGGCCCCCCGGGGTTGTCACCTTC. Protein: CAWSAGPPGVVTF. The V gene is TRBV30, the J gene TRBJ1-2; D is uncertain. CDR3 size: 13 residues. Germline V lookup: CDR1 GTSNPN, CDR2 SVGIG (reference sequence). The V end was cut by 1 base, the J end by 13 bases, with 19 bases between.

The chain employs TRBV9 and TRBJ2-1; 7 bases agree with TRBD2. After removal of 6 bases from V and 4 bases from J, the junction contained 10 bases not matched to a gene. The CDR3 loop spans 15 amino acids. Germline V lookup: CDR1 SGDLS, CDR2 YYNGEE. As DNA, the CDR3 is TGTGCCAGCACATTCCTAGCGGAGCAATACAATGAGCAGTTCTTC. Translated, it gives CASTFLAEQYNEQFF.

This chain uses TRBV24-1 with TRBJ2-1, with D unresolved. In germline, CDR1 is KGHDR, CDR2 SFDVKD. The V end was cut by 4 bases, the J end by 0 bases, with 12 bases between. CDR3 length: 16 residues. DNA for the CDR3: TGTGCCACCAGTGACCTTGGGTCCCGCTCCTACAATGAGCAGTTCTTC. Translated, it gives CATSDLGSRSYNEQFF.

The chain uses TRBV7-8 and TRBJ2-7; TRBD2 agrees at 12 bases. The trim removed 1 base at V and 2 bases at J, leaving 0 bases unmatched. Germline V gives CDR1 SGHVS, CDR2 FQNEAQ. There are 15 residues in the CDR3. The CDR3 region has the DNA TGTGCCAGCAGCTTAGGGACTAGCGGGACCTACGAGCAGTACTTC. Translating gives CASSLGTSGTYEQYF.

This chain connects TRBV18 to TRBJ2-3; weak D call: TRBD2 (6 bases). Looked up from germline, CDR1 is KGHSH and CDR2 is LQKENI. The V end was cut by 3 bases, the J end by 0 bases, with 19 bases between. The CDR3 has 18 amino acids. In DNA, the CDR3 is TGTGCCAGCTCACCCGCTAGCGATATTCGTCTTAGCACAGATACGCAGTATTTT. As protein: CASSPASDIRLSTDTQYF.

In its sample, this clone was seen once. V usage is TRBV7-3 and J usage is TRBJ1-1, with unresolved D. V lost 0 bases to trimming and J lost 0 bases, with 8 bases between them. Germline values: CDR1 SGHTA, CDR2 FQGTGA. The CDR3 is 15 residues long. CDR3 sequence reads: CASSLTQLLNTEAFF. DNA of the CDR3: TGTGCCAGCAGCTTAACTCAGTTGCTGAACACTGAAGCTTTCTTT.

The chain carries TRBV24-1 and TRBJ2-5; a weak D match, TRBD1 (6 bases). The CDR3 length is 15 residues. Germline V gives CDR1 KGHDR, CDR2 SFDVKD. Trimming stripped 2 bases from V and 4 bases from J, with 13 bases between. CDR3 amino acids: CATSDSAGVRETQYF. CDR3 DNA: TGTGCCACCAGTGATTCGGCAGGGGTGAGAGAGACCCAGTACTTC.

The chain has TRBV3-1 (or the pseudogene TRBV3-2) and TRBJ1-1; a possible D gene is TRBD1 (5 bases). V was shortened by 5 bases and J by 11 bases, with 15 bases between the two germline ends. Germline V gene data show CDR1 as LGHDT and CDR2 as YNNKEL (reference sequence). There are 12 residues in the CDR3. CDR3 protein: CASSFPGGGAFF. In DNA, the CDR3 is TGTGCCAGCAGCTTTCCGGGGGGTGGGGCTTTCTTT.

This sequence joins TRBV18 and TRBJ2-3; 7 bases agree with TRBD1. With 8 bases clipped from V and 9 bases from J, the junction kept 20 bases outside the gene matches. The CDR3 is 16 residues long. Looked up from germline, CDR1 is KGHSH and CDR2 is LQKENI. CDR3 amino acids: CASVPEQGVHRGTQYF. CDR3 nucleotides: TGTGCCAGCGTCCCGGAGCAGGGGGTCCATAGAGGCACGCAGTATTTT.

The genes are TRBV10-1 and TRBJ2-1, with D maybe TRBD2 (6 bases). The CDR3 is 15 amino acids. CDR1 is WNHNN and CDR2 is SYGVQD in the germline V gene (reference sequence). The V gene lost 4 bases and the J gene lost 7 bases, with 17 bases spanning the gap. CDR3 in amino acids: CASSANPGARNEQFF. Here the CDR3 DNA reads TGCGCCAGCAGTGCAAATCCGGGAGCGCGGAATGAGCAGTTCTTC.

The rearrangement uses TRBV13 and TRBJ2-3, with D unclear. CDR1 and CDR2 (germline): PRHDT, FYEKMQ (reference sequence). CDR3 length equals 13 residues. V was trimmed by 10 bases and J by 2 bases, leaving 13 bases between them. The CDR3 DNA reads TGTGCCATCCCGTGGACGTTCACAGATACGCAGTATTTT. It translates to CAIPWTFTDTQYF.

The rearrangement links TRBV12-5 to TRBJ2-3, with D uncertain. Germline V gene lookup returns CDR1 LGHNT and CDR2 FRNRAP. The CDR3 has 13 residues. Trimming took off 8 bases at V and 0 bases at J, with 9 bases between the two ends. For the CDR3, the DNA is TGTGCTAGTACCCAGACTAGCACAGATACGCAGTATTTT. It encodes CASTQTSTDTQYF.

This clone was detected a few times. The chain has TRBV27 and TRBJ1-5, with D unclear. Germline-derived CDR1 and CDR2 are MNHEY and SMNVEV (reference sequence). V was shortened by 2 bases and J by 5 bases, with 10 bases between the two germline ends. There are 14 residues in the CDR3. This CDR3 is CASSLDETHQPQHF. DNA of the CDR3: TGTGCCAGCAGTTTAGACGAGACCCATCAGCCCCAGCATTTT.

The chain uses TRBV28 and TRBJ1-1, with D possibly being TRBD1 (5 bases). Trimming cost V 5 bases and J 4 bases, with 14 bases left between them. The CDR3 loop spans 14 amino acids. Germline CDR1 reads MDHEN; CDR2 reads SYDVKM. The CDR3, as DNA: TGTGCCAGCAGTCCGATCGGGGGAGCCACTGAAGCTTTCTTT. It is translated as CASSPIGGATEAFF.

The CDR3 here is CAISERRQETQYF. For the CDR3, the DNA is TGTGCCATCAGTGAGAGGCGGCAAGAGACCCAGTACTTC. The V call is TRBV10-3, the J call TRBJ2-5, with no clear D. In germline, CDR1 is ENHRY, CDR2 SYGVKD. Trimming shortened V by 2 bases and J by 2 bases, and 6 bases separated the two germline ends. The CDR3 has 13 residues.

The chain recombines TRBV7-3 with TRBJ2-1, with 14 bases fitting TRBD2. The CDR3 covers 16 residues. The germline V gene encodes CDR1 SGHTA and CDR2 FQGTGA. V lost 3 bases to trimming and J lost 4 bases; unmatched junction nucleotides: 2. The CDR3 loop reads CASSFGTSGGYNEQFF. As DNA, the CDR3 is TGTGCCAGCAGCTTCGGGACTAGCGGGGGATACAATGAGCAGTTCTTC.

The V and J genes are TRBV7-3 and TRBJ2-5; 14 positions agree with TRBD2. After removal of 5 bases from V and 9 bases from J, the junction contained 2 bases not matched to a gene. CDR1 and CDR2 (germline): SGHTA, FQGTGA. The length of the CDR3 is 13 residues. This CDR3 is CASSPGLAGAQYF. CDR3 in DNA: TGTGCCAGCAGCCCGGGACTAGCGGGGGCCCAGTACTTC.

V usage is TRBV5-1 and J usage is TRBJ2-4; 8 nucleotides agree with TRBD1. This CDR3 has 21 amino acids. In germline, CDR1 is SGHRS, CDR2 YFSETQ. Unmatched junction bases numbered 17, after V lost 0 bases and J lost 0 bases. DNA of the CDR3: TGCGCCAGCAGCTTGGATCGCCAGGGGGCCCTGGGTAGGATAGCCAAAAACATTCAGTACTTC. Translating gives CASSLDRQGALGRIAKNIQYF.

DNA for the CDR3: TGTGCCTGGAGTGTACCGGGGGCGAGCAATCAGCCCCAGCATTTT. This codes for CAWSVPGASNQPQHF. The J gene is TRBJ1-5, the V gene TRBV30; TRBD1 is a possible D gene (6 bases). Trimming pared 0 bases from V and 1 base from J, leaving 10 bases between. The CDR3 totals 15 residues. Germline lookup yields CDR1 GTSNPN and CDR2 SVGIG (reference sequence).

This clone was counted only a few times. A read error may produce the germline difference seen at one junction end. The chain recombines TRBV28 with TRBJ2-3, with D tentatively TRBD2 (5 bases). This CDR3 contains 11 residues. From germline, CDR1 is MDHEN and CDR2 SYDVKM. CDR3 residues: CASSLRDDYDF. Written as DNA, the CDR3 is TGTGCCAGCAGTTTAAGGGATGACTACGATTTT.

This chain joins TRBV5-1 and TRBJ2-1; 7 bases line up with TRBD2. The CDR3 totals 14 residues. CDR1 is SGHRS, CDR2 YFSETQ, per germline. Germline trimming cut 2 bases from V and 5 bases from J; bases unmatched to any gene: 4. This CDR3 reads CASSFPGTNNEQFF. CDR3 nucleotides: TGCGCCAGCAGCTTTCCCGGGACTAACAATGAGCAGTTCTTC. Complete variable domain (other parts from reference TRBV5-1 and TRBJ2-1): KAGVTQTPRYLIKTRGQQVTLSCSPISGHRSVSWYQQTPGQGLQFLFEYFSETQRNKGNFPGRFSGRQFSNSRSEMNVSTLELGDSALYLCASSFPGTNNEQFFGPGTRLTVL.